This T cell receptor beta chain was obtained from a study of T-cell memory formation after mild COVID-19. Background on the study: Clusters were largely donor specific.

The study, taken as a whole, reports: In pre-infection memory, a portion of responding clones appeared, which suggested that cross-reactive memory joined.

The CDR3 spans 12 residues. Trimming shortened V by 5 bases and J by 6 bases, and 10 bases separated the two germline ends. Germline V lookup: CDR1 SEHNR, CDR2 FQNEAQ (reference sequence). This clonotype was seen more than once but under ten times. Its antigen is not known. TCRdb re-analysed the 5' RACE reads in MiXCR, keeping a single row per CDR3 protein. The data show around 300,000 distinct CDR3 sequences, 13% seen once. This TCR derives from a man aged 18 to 30 who had mild COVID-19 (a few samples of this study predate the infection). Cell type and time point are not known. The rearrangement joins TRBV7-9 to TRBJ1-2; D possibly corresponds to TRBD1 (6 bases). Material for sequencing was PBMCs or a T cell subset sorted from them (not recorded which). This CDR3 is CASSRGGNGYTF. For the CDR3, the DNA is TGTGCCAGCAGCCGAGGGGGGAATGGCTACACCTTC. Looking up the rest from reference TRBV7-9 and TRBJ1-2 gives the full variable domain: DTGVSQNPRHKITKRGQNVTFRCDPISEHNRLYWYRQTLGQGPEFLTYFQNEAQLEKSRLLSDRFSAERPKGSFSTLEIQRTEQGDSAMYLCASSRGGNGYTFGSGTRLTVV.